Below are 15 T cell receptor beta chains sequenced from a single sample in a study of beta chain features in type 1 diabetes (dated by TCRdb to about 2018). The library was made by the immunoSEQ multiplex PCR assay. All of the isolated RNA was reverse transcribed with the High Capacity cDNA Reverse Transcription Kit, so expressed TCRB transcripts were sequenced. TCRdb's version of the immuneACCESS table is confined to in-frame rearrangements and falls short of the full clone set. An unresolved V gene accounts for under half of the shortfall where checked; the remainder is of unknown origin. Counted in this sample were 300,000 to 450,000 clones; roughly 12% of them appeared once. Approximately 0.015% of the sample is held by the ten biggest clonotypes. The sequenced sample consisted of naive CD4+ T cells from blood. What this sample's cell subset or site label stands for: true naive CD4+ T cells. The receptor set was obtained from a man between 18 and 29 years old in good health.

This clone was detected a few times. Other DNA sequences of this sample code for an identical CDR3. V gene TRBV5-1 combines with J gene TRBJ1-1; D is unclear. This CDR3 is 14 amino acids long. Per germline, CDR1 SGHRS and CDR2 YFSETQ. The V gene lost 0 bases and the J gene lost 4 bases, with 10 bases spanning the gap. The CDR3 nucleotides are TGCGCCAGCAGCTTGGGCGGGGAAGTCACTGAAGCTTTCTTT. Protein: CASSLGGEVTEAFF. Supplemented by reference TRBV5-1 and TRBJ1-1, the full variable domain reads KAGVTQTPRYLIKTRGQQVTLSCSPISGHRSVSWYQQTPGQGLQFLFEYFSETQRNKGNFPGRFSGRQFSNSRSEMNVSTLELGDSALYLCASSLGGEVTEAFFGQGTRLTVV.

The chain uses TRBV29-1 and TRBJ1-3; tentative D call: TRBD1 (5 bases). This CDR3 has 11 amino acids. In germline, CDR1 is SQVTM, CDR2 ANQGSEA. Trimming took 6 bases from V and 6 from J, leaving 9 bases between them. CDR3: CSVQAINTIYF. The DNA of the CDR3 is TGCAGCGTACAGGCGATAAACACCATATATTTT.

This clone was found a few times. The rearrangement joins TRBV18 to TRBJ1-1; D is perhaps TRBD1 (6 bases). Trimming took off 4 bases at V and 7 bases at J, with 10 bases between the two ends. This CDR3 region has 12 residues. The germline V gene has CDR1 KGHSH and CDR2 LQKENI. CDR3 region: CASSLGAVEAFF. The DNA for the CDR3 is TGTGCCAGCTCACTGGGGGCGGTTGAAGCTTTCTTT.

This clone came up a few times. V and J are TRBV18 and TRBJ1-1, with 8 bases fitting TRBD1. The CDR3 has 15 residues. The ends lost 6 bases at V and 5 bases at J; junction bases unmatched: 11. Germline CDR1 KGHSH, CDR2 LQKENI. Here the CDR3 reads CASSYNRGSGTEAFF. DNA of the CDR3: TGTGCCAGCTCCTATAACAGGGGGTCAGGAACTGAAGCTTTCTTT.

The J gene is TRBJ2-7, the V gene TRBV4-1, with D possibly matching TRBD1 (5 bases). This CDR3 has 15 amino acids. CDR1 and CDR2 from the germline V gene are MGHRA and YSYEKL. V was clipped by 1 base and J by 3 bases, with 13 bases between them. The chain's CDR3 is CASSQAWGRIYEQYF. In DNA, the CDR3 is TGCGCCAGCAGCCAAGCGTGGGGCCGAATCTACGAGCAGTACTTC.

The V call is TRBV30, the J call TRBJ2-2, with TRBD2 identical over 13 bases. V lost 2 bases, J lost 6 bases, and 9 bases stayed unmatched. CDR3 size: 17 residues. CDR1 GTSNPN and CDR2 SVGIG come from the germline V gene (reference sequence). CDR3 loop: CAWSPRLAGGRAGELFF. DNA for the CDR3: TGTGCCTGGAGTCCCCGACTAGCGGGGGGCCGGGCCGGGGAGCTGTTTTTT.

This rearrangement joins TRBV28 to TRBJ2-1, with TRBD2 identical over 9 bases. The germline CDR1 and CDR2 sequences are MDHEN and SYDVKM. CDR3 length: 16 residues. Losses at the gene ends were 4 bases for V and 7 bases for J; bases not matched to a gene: 11. The CDR3: CASSYNLLAGSNEQFF. The CDR3 region has the DNA TGTGCCAGCAGTTACAACCTACTAGCGGGCTCAAATGAGCAGTTCTTC.

This clone appeared a few times. This chain uses TRBV15 with TRBJ2-4; maybe TRBD1 (6 bases). The CDR3 sequence is 14 residues long. The germline CDR1 and CDR2 sequences are LNHNV and YYDKDF (reference sequence). V dropped 0 bases and J dropped 8 bases, with 11 bases sitting between them. CDR3 loop: CATSRDQGQDIQYF. The CDR3 coding sequence is TGTGCCACCAGCAGAGATCAGGGGCAAGACATTCAGTACTTC.

This clone was found a few times. The chain couples TRBV18 to TRBJ1-2; TRBD1 agrees at 8 bases. Per germline, CDR1 KGHSH and CDR2 LQKENI. The CDR3 is 14 residues long. V was clipped by 4 bases and J by 14 bases; unmatched bases: 15. CDR3 nucleotide sequence: TGTGCCAGCTCACTCGGACAGGGAACTATGGCTACAACCTTC. Translation: CASSLGQGTMATTF.

The chain couples TRBV14 to TRBJ2-5, with TRBD2 identical over 7 bases. TRBJ2-7 matches the DNA end more closely, so the J call is doubtful. The CDR3 covers 14 residues. Germline V gives CDR1 SGHDN, CDR2 FVKESK. The CDR3 here is CASSPLAGAYEQYF. CDR3 sequence (DNA): TGTGCCAGCAGCCCCCTCGCGGGAGCCTACGAGCAGTACTTC.

V usage is TRBV28 and J usage is TRBJ1-5; 9 nucleotides match TRBD1. The V and J ends lost 5 bases and 6 bases, in that order; junction bases with no gene match: 8. CDR1 MDHEN and CDR2 SYDVKM come from the germline V gene. This CDR3 has 15 amino acids. In DNA, the CDR3 is TGTGCCAGCAGTCCGGCGGGACAGGGTGGTCAGCCCCAGCATTTT. As protein: CASSPAGQGGQPQHF. The full variable domain, with the rest looked up from reference TRBV28 and TRBJ1-5, is DVKVTQSSRYLVKRTGEKVFLECVQDMDHENMFWYRQDPGLGLRLIYFSYDVKMKEKGDIPEGYSVSREKKERFSLILESASTNQTSMYLCASSPAGQGGQPQHFGDGTRLSIL.

This chain uses TRBV7-2 with TRBJ2-7; maybe TRBD2 (6 bases). The germline gives CDR1 SGHTA, CDR2 FQGNSA. V was cut by 6 bases and J by 1 base, with 16 bases left in between. The CDR3 contains 15 residues. This chain's CDR3 is CASRGPLASSYEQYF. Here the CDR3 DNA reads TGTGCCAGCAGGGGGCCGCTAGCGAGTTCCTACGAGCAGTACTTC.

The chain carries TRBV9 and TRBJ2-5; D not certain. The J call is in doubt because the DNA end fits TRBJ2-7 better. Germline V gene data show CDR1 as SGDLS and CDR2 as YYNGEE. This CDR3 has 16 amino acids. This CDR3 is CASSVLPDNYYYEQYF. CDR3 nucleotides: TGTGCCAGCAGCGTACTCCCAGATAACTACTACTACGAGCAGTACTTC.

This clone was seen more than once but under ten times. The genes are TRBV25-1 and TRBJ1-5; D is undetermined. Germline loops: CDR1 MGHDK, CDR2 SYGVNS. The CDR3 runs 14 residues. V shed 3 bases and J shed 0 bases, with 6 bases lying between them. CDR3 protein: CASSDGGSNQPQHF. CDR3 bases: TGTGCCAGCAGTGATGGCGGTAGCAATCAGCCCCAGCATTTT.

This clone was picked up a small number of times. The CDR3 loop reads CASSPPRTSGYYNEQFF. The CDR3 DNA reads TGTGCCAGCAGCCCCCCTCGGACTAGCGGGTATTACAATGAGCAGTTCTTC. The J gene is TRBJ2-1, the V gene TRBV9; 11 bases agree with TRBD2. Trimming at V came to 4 bases and at J to 4 bases, leaving 10 bases not matched to a gene. In germline, CDR1 is SGDLS, CDR2 YYNGEE. The CDR3 is 17 amino acids.